The clone carrying this T cell receptor beta chain was seen many times. Its specificity is unknown. Unique molecular identifiers were incorporated into the prepared TCRbeta library. TCRdb reprocessed the PCR reads via MiXCR and lists one record per CDR3 protein. The repertoire holds tens of thousands of distinct CDR3 sequences, with 6.3% as singletons. This sample is part of a study of T-cell reconstitution after alpha-beta-depleted transplantation in children. Study-wide results and caveats: Once a year had passed after transplant, T-cell counts and diversity came mostly from newly produced T cells. Where alpha-beta T cells came from about two months after transplant was reportedly several hundred expanded graft clones. Some patients showed high day-60 TCRbeta diversity, which derived from surviving recipient T cells and thymic progenitors.

CDR1 and CDR2 (germline): MNHEY, SVGAGI. With 6 bases removed from V and 8 bases from J, the gap between germline ends came to 11 bases. The CDR3 consists of 12 residues. The receptor was derived from a male patient aged 10-17 years who had a stem cell transplant for acute myeloid leukemia, so the T cells may come from the graft donor. The genes are TRBV6-5 and TRBJ2-1, with TRBD2 as a possible D gene (6 bases). The sample consisted of PBMCs, mostly from graft donor cells, taken 180 days after TCRalphabeta/CD19-depleted stem cell transplant. The CDR3 DNA reads as TGTGCCAGCAGCGGATCGGGGGATGAGCAGTTCTTC. It translates to CASSGSGDEQFF.